A single sample is the source of the 29 T cell receptor beta chains below, sequenced in a study of T cell responses to AZD1222 COVID-19 vaccine. Measured with immunoSEQ multiplex PCR; TCRdb has only the in-frame clones, and not every one. Among about 95,000 clones listed, approximately 91% were seen once. The starting material was peripheral blood, obtained on day 0 of AZD1222 vaccination. These receptors originate from an adult in good health.

This clone was observed once. The rearrangement links TRBV7-9 to TRBJ1-6; 7 nucleotides line up with TRBD1. Germline CDR1 is SEHNR and CDR2 is FQNEAQ (reference sequence). The junction had 6 bases not matched to a gene; V was cut back by 7 bases and J by 3 bases. The length of the CDR3 is 15 residues. The CDR3 bases are TGTGCCAGCAATGAGGGGGCCAACTATAATTCACCCCTCCACTTT. The encoded protein is CASNEGANYNSPLHF.

This chain joins TRBV5-1 and TRBJ2-2; TRBD1 aligns across 7 bases. CDR3 length: 14 residues. V trimming: 4 bases; J trimming: 4 bases; junction bases outside the gene matches: 4. Germline V gene data show CDR1 as SGHRS and CDR2 as YFSETQ. CDR3 in amino acids: CASSQTGPTGELFF. DNA of the CDR3: TGCGCCAGCAGCCAGACAGGGCCCACCGGGGAGCTGTTTTTT.

This chain links TRBV11-2 with TRBJ2-2; a weak D match, TRBD2 (5 bases). This CDR3 comprises 16 residues. V was clipped by 3 bases and J by 0 bases, with 11 bases between them. The germline V gene encodes CDR1 SGHAT and CDR2 FQNNGV. The chain's CDR3 is CASSFRFGTNTGELFF. CDR3 DNA sequence: TGTGCCAGCAGCTTTCGATTCGGGACGAACACCGGGGAGCTGTTTTTT.

This clone showed up just once. The chain is built from TRBV9 and TRBJ2-1; 7 bases are shared with TRBD2. The CDR3 is 15 residues long. V lost 0 bases to trimming and J lost 3 bases; unmatched junction nucleotides: 3. Germline CDR1 reads SGDLS; CDR2 reads YYNGEE. CDR3 bases: TGTGCCAGCAGCGTAGGCGGGGGTGTCTACAATGAGCAGTTCTTC. It is translated as CASSVGGGVYNEQFF.

The table lists this clone with a count of one. This chain connects TRBV4-1 to TRBJ2-7; D is unclear. The CDR3 covers 17 residues. Germline values: CDR1 MGHRA, CDR2 YSYEKL. The V gene lost 4 bases and the J gene lost 4 bases, with 23 bases spanning the gap. The DNA for the CDR3 is TGCGCCAGCAGCCGGAAGATCCCTGTTGAGCCGCCGTACGAGCAGTACTTC. It encodes CASSRKIPVEPPYEQYF.

For the CDR3, the DNA is TGTGCCAGCAGATCGGACAGTTACGAGCAGTACTTC. Its protein product is CASRSDSYEQYF. This chain joins TRBV7-9 and TRBJ2-7; D possibly corresponds to TRBD1 (6 bases). Germline CDR1 SEHNR, CDR2 FQNEAQ (reference sequence). Trimming took 6 bases from V and 4 from J, leaving 10 bases between them. This CDR3 comprises 12 residues.

J is TRBJ2-5 and V is TRBV6-5; 11 bases align to TRBD2. The CDR3 contains 15 residues. V shed 6 bases, J shed 5 bases, and the junction held 8 bases outside the gene matches. CDR1 and CDR2 (germline): MNHEY, SVGAGI. Written as DNA, the CDR3 is TGTGCCAGCAGGCCGGGACTAGCGGAATCGGAGACCCAGTACTTC. This translates into CASRPGLAESETQYF.

V is TRBV9 and J is TRBJ2-3, with TRBD2 matching over 13 bases. V lost 0 bases to trimming and J lost 7 bases; unmatched junction nucleotides: 20. The V gene's germline CDR1 is SGDLS and CDR2 YYNGEE. The CDR3 length is 21 residues. The CDR3 region is CASSVGQRSPAGTSGVHTQYF. The CDR3 region has the DNA TGTGCCAGCAGCGTAGGACAACGGTCCCCGGCCGGGACTAGCGGGGTGCATACGCAGTATTTT.

The chain combines TRBV5-4 with TRBJ2-5; the match to TRBD2 covers 10 bases. The germline CDR1 and CDR2 sequences are SGHNT and YYREEE (reference sequence). Trimming removed 4 bases from V and 0 bases from J; junction bases left unmatched: 6. The CDR3 sequence is 16 residues long. CDR3 in DNA: TGTGCCAGCAGCCAACCTAGCGGGGGTTACCAAGAGACCCAGTACTTC. It translates to CASSQPSGGYQETQYF.

The chain joins TRBV29-1 to TRBJ1-1; no definite D call. CDR1 is SQVTM and CDR2 is ANQGSEA in the germline V gene. The CDR3 covers 13 residues. Between the trimmed V and J ends, which lost 3 bases and 0 bases, there was a span of 8 bases. The CDR3 here is CSVDQMMNTEAFF. The DNA for the CDR3 is TGCAGCGTTGATCAGATGATGAACACTGAAGCTTTCTTT.

This clone was counted between two and nine times. This chain uses TRBV29-1 with TRBJ1-5, with D perhaps TRBD1 (5 bases). The germline gives CDR1 SQVTM, CDR2 ANQGSEA. The V and J ends lost 6 bases and 5 bases respectively, with 5 bases between them. There are 10 residues in the CDR3. The CDR3 reads CSVGDQPQHF. The CDR3 DNA follows: TGCAGCGTAGGGGATCAGCCCCAGCATTTT.

The V and J genes are TRBV5-8 and TRBJ1-2; weak D call: TRBD1 (5 bases). Trimming stripped 4 bases from V and 7 bases from J, with 17 bases between. This CDR3 comprises 14 residues. Germline values: CDR1 SGHTS, CDR2 YDEGEE. The CDR3 coding sequence is TGTGCCAGCAGCGGGGGACTGACCGAGCGTGGCTACACCTTC. Amino acids: CASSGGLTERGYTF.

This chain joins TRBV7-2 and TRBJ1-1; TRBD1 matches at 8 bases. This CDR3 contains 15 residues. Trimming took 4 bases from V and 0 from J; bases not matched to a gene: 4. The germline V gene encodes CDR1 SGHTA and CDR2 FQGNSA. Here the CDR3 DNA reads TGTGCCAGCAGCTCGCAGGGGGCGATGAACACTGAAGCTTTCTTT. Protein product: CASSSQGAMNTEAFF.

The chain joins TRBV10-2 to TRBJ2-7; TRBD1 aligns across 12 bases. Germline CDR1 and CDR2: WSHSY and SAAADI. The junction had 3 bases not matched to a gene; V was cut back by 2 bases and J by 4 bases. CDR3 length: 15 amino acids. CDR3 nucleotides: TGCGCCAGCAGTGAGGGGACAGGGGGCACATACGAGCAGTACTTC. Translation: CASSEGTGGTYEQYF.

This chain uses TRBV27 with TRBJ1-2; tentatively, D is TRBD1 (5 bases). CDR1 is MNHEY, CDR2 SMNVEV, per germline (reference sequence). V was clipped by 0 bases and J by 8 bases, with 10 bases between them. The CDR3 is made up of 13 amino acids. The CDR3, as DNA: TGTGCCAGCAGTTTATCGTCAGGGTCAGGCTACACCTTC. Amino acids: CASSLSSGSGYTF.

This clone was observed a single time. This chain connects TRBV30 to TRBJ1-3; D gene ambiguous. This CDR3 has 15 amino acids. The germline CDR1 and CDR2 sequences are GTSNPN and SVGIG (reference sequence). Trimming shortened V by 0 bases and J by 0 bases, and 9 bases separated the two germline ends. Written as DNA, the CDR3 is TGTGCCTGGAGTGTACCAGTTATCTCTGGAAACACCATATATTTT. Amino acid sequence: CAWSVPVISGNTIYF.

The V and J genes are TRBV20-1 and TRBJ2-1; D not resolved. V gave up 1 base and J gave up 6 bases, with 4 bases separating them. CDR1 and CDR2 from the germline V gene are DFQATT and SNEGSKA (reference sequence). This CDR3 region has 11 residues. The CDR3 bases are TGCAGTGCTAGAGTGGGCAATGAGCAGTTCTTC. Amino acids: CSARVGNEQFF.

V and J are TRBV19 and TRBJ1-1, with no clear D. CDR3 length: 12 residues. Trimming cost V 10 bases and J 6 bases, with 15 bases left between them. In germline, CDR1 is LNHDA, CDR2 SQIVND (reference sequence). The CDR3 loop is CATQLSSAEAFF. The CDR3, as DNA: TGTGCCACTCAGCTAAGCTCCGCTGAAGCTTTCTTT. The full variable domain, in which reference TRBV19 and TRBJ1-1 provide the parts outside the CDR3, is DGGITQSPKYLFRKEGQNVTLSCEQNLNHDAMYWYRQDPGQGLRLIYYSQIVNDFQKGDIAEGYSVSREKKESFPLTVTSAQKNPTAFYLCATQLSSAEAFFGQGTRLTVV.

The chain recombines TRBV4-1 with TRBJ1-1; 7 bases are a match to TRBD1. The CDR3 extends over 14 amino acids. CDR1 and CDR2 (germline): MGHRA, YSYEKL. V dropped 6 bases and J dropped 1; count of bases not matched to a gene: 5. The CDR3: CASRGTARNTEAFF. The CDR3 DNA reads TGCGCCAGCAGGGGGACAGCGAGGAACACTGAAGCTTTCTTT.

The chain employs TRBV6-5 and TRBJ1-2; tentative D call: TRBD1 (5 bases). Germline V lookup: CDR1 MNHEY, CDR2 SVGAGI. Between the trimmed V and J ends, which lost 6 bases and 5 bases, there was a span of 19 bases. The CDR3 has 15 residues. CDR3 amino acids: CASSVEGRTIYGYTF. Written as DNA, the CDR3 is TGTGCCAGCAGCGTCGAGGGACGAACGATTTATGGCTACACCTTC.

This chain connects TRBV27 to TRBJ2-3; D remains unclear. Germline assignment: CDR1 MNHEY and CDR2 SMNVEV (reference sequence). CDR3 length: 12 residues. V lost 2 bases, J lost 2 bases, and 2 bases lay in between. CDR3 sequence reads: CASSLTTDTQYF. The CDR3 DNA reads TGTGCCAGCAGTTTAACCACAGATACGCAGTATTTT.

In its sample, this clone was seen a few times. The chain combines TRBV7-9 with TRBJ2-7; TRBD1 agrees at 7 bases. The CDR3 consists of 16 residues. V was pared by 1 base and J by 2 bases, with 8 bases of the junction left unmatched. Per the germline V gene, CDR1 is SEHNR and CDR2 is FQNEAQ (reference sequence). CDR3 in DNA: TGTGCCAGCAGCTTAGAGTTCGGGACAGCTCCCTACGAGCAGTACTTC. This translates into CASSLEFGTAPYEQYF.

The rearrangement uses TRBV9 and TRBJ2-5; TRBD1 matches 7 bases. The CDR3 is made up of 16 amino acids. Germline V CDR1 and CDR2: SGDLS, YYNGEE. V shed 4 bases, J shed 2 bases, and the junction held 11 bases outside the gene matches. CDR3 sequence reads: CASSTVGGQLQETQYF. CDR3 sequence (DNA): TGTGCCAGCAGCACAGTAGGGGGACAGCTACAAGAGACCCAGTACTTC.

V gene TRBV7-9 combines with J gene TRBJ2-2; no firm D call. This CDR3 has 15 amino acids. V was clipped by 2 bases and J by 0 bases, with 7 bases between them. Germline V CDR1 and CDR2: SEHNR, FQNEAQ (reference sequence). CDR3 region: CASSLTGPNTGELFF. In DNA, the CDR3 is TGTGCCAGCAGCTTAACCGGGCCGAACACCGGGGAGCTGTTTTTT.

The gene calls are TRBV4-2 and TRBJ2-5; TRBD2 is a possible D gene (6 bases). Per germline, CDR1 LGHNA and CDR2 YNFKEQ. CDR3 length equals 16 residues. V dropped 1 base and J dropped 5 bases, with 17 bases sitting between them. DNA of the CDR3: TGTGCCAGCAGCCAAGCCTCCTCCGGTCGGGGGGAGACCCAGTACTTC. Amino acid sequence: CASSQASSGRGETQYF.

A single count supports this clone. This rearrangement joins TRBV7-2 to TRBJ1-4; 11 bases agree with TRBD1. CDR1 is SGHTA and CDR2 is FQGNSA in the germline V gene. V shed 2 bases, J shed 2 bases, and the junction held 4 bases outside the gene matches. This CDR3 is built from 17 residues. The CDR3: CASSLRDRGSTNEKLFF. In nucleotides, the CDR3 is TGTGCCAGCAGCTTACGGGACAGGGGGTCGACTAATGAAAAACTGTTTTTT.

This chain uses TRBV7-9 with TRBJ2-1, with TRBD2 matching over 7 bases. Germline CDR1 reads SEHNR; CDR2 reads FQNEAQ (reference sequence). This CDR3 region has 15 residues. V dropped 4 bases and J dropped 0; count of bases not matched to a gene: 3. CDR3 bases: TGTGCCAGCAGCTACCCGGGGGGCTCCTACAATGAGCAGTTCTTC. Translating it yields CASSYPGGSYNEQFF.

The rearrangement uses TRBV28 and TRBJ1-1; D is undetermined. From germline, CDR1 is MDHEN and CDR2 SYDVKM. The CDR3 is 14 residues long. Trimming removed 6 bases at V and 7 bases at J, with 18 bases between. The CDR3 bases are TGTGCCAGCAGCTCTCCTCCCCCCGGGAGTGAAGCTTTCTTT. Encoded protein: CASSSPPPGSEAFF.

The chain is built from TRBV9 and TRBJ2-3; 10 bases line up with TRBD2. Germline trimming cut 0 bases from V and 6 bases from J; bases unmatched to any gene: 4. The CDR3 spans 15 residues. CDR1 SGDLS and CDR2 YYNGEE come from the germline V gene. As DNA, the CDR3 is TGTGCCAGCAGCGTAGATCTAGCGGGGGTCGATACGCAGTATTTT. It encodes CASSVDLAGVDTQYF. The full variable domain, rest sourced from reference TRBV9 and TRBJ2-3, is DSGVTQTPKHLITATGQRVTLRCSPRSGDLSVYWYQQSLDQGLQFLIQYYNGEERAKGNILERFSAQQFPDLHSELNLSSLELGDSALYFCASSVDLAGVDTQYFGPGTRLTVL.